This TCR beta chain is from a study of blood T cell repertoires in COVID-19 (TCRdb year 2020). Regarding the complete study: Collaborator samples came from the United States, Italy and Spain and covered acute and convalescent phases of COVID-19. The material from the prospective study consisted of cDNA or gDNA derived from T cells, B-cell-depleted T cells, or PBMCs. The dataset comprised deeply sampled blood TCRbeta repertoires from subjects exposed to, actively infected with, or recovered from COVID-19. The repertoires were made available in a free public database intended to serve as a resource for research on the immune response to SARS-CoV-2. Samples came from the ongoing ImmuneRACE study (first 160 participants) plus 1,254 subjects from 6 global collaborators. A de-identified subject ID, COVID-19 status, age in years and sex were almost always included in the sample metadata. Where HLA class I and class II types were available, the types were taken from metadata supplied by the sample provider, not from assay-based typing. Points the paper makes about the study in general: How much clinical and demographic metadata was included differed by source and by participant, and the metadata was provided uncurated.

This clone was seen once. Its binding antigen is unknown. The record has no base qualities; no much larger clone is one base away. This sample also contains other DNA sequences that code for the same CDR3. CDR1 and CDR2 (SGHRS, YFSETQ) derive from the germline V gene. The V end gives up 3 bases and the J end 1 base, leaving 2 bases in the junction not matched to a gene. The cysteine opens and the phenylalanine closes a CDR3 of 14 amino acids. The entry retains the CDR3 DNA only, 42 bases that are in frame from base 1. The immunoSEQ Assay, a bias-controlled multiplex PCR, was used to amplify TCRbeta CDR3 regions from genomic DNA. In the original analysis: Nucleated cell counts per sample were estimated from amplification of reference gene primers within the assay. Sequence reads were collapsed and filtered to measure the absolute abundance of every unique TCRbeta CDR3 rearrangement. Productive Simpson clonality was computed per sample as the square root of Simpson's diversity index over productive rearrangements. Not all clones reach the TCRdb copy of this immuneACCESS table, which keeps in-frame sequences only. Checked studies attribute under half of the gap to unresolved V genes and leave the rest unexplained. V and J calls plus clone size are reproduced from that table; the DNA served to infer D and trimming. Here the sample has approximately 170,000 clones; around 90% occur a single time. The ten largest clones take up 15% to 20% of the sample.

Each collaborating institution followed its own protocols to collect whole blood in K2EDTA tubes. For TCRbeta analysis, collaborator samples were shipped as frozen whole blood, as isolated PBMCs, or as DNA extracted from either sample type. The TCR sequence derives from a man in his 60s with active or convalescent COVID-19. The sample taken for sequencing was peripheral blood. The receptor chain draws on TRBV5-1 and TRBJ2-3, and 7 junction bases match TRBD1. Here the CDR3 is given as CASSSGQGTDTQYF. The DNA sequence is as follows: TGCGCCAGCAGCTCCGGACAGGGCACAGATACGCAGTATTTT. The variable domain in full, with residues beyond the CDR3 obtained from the reference TRBV5-1 and TRBJ2-3 genes, is KAGVTQTPRYLIKTRGQQVTLSCSPISGHRSVSWYQQTPGQGLQFLFEYFSETQRNKGNFPGRFSGRQFSNSRSEMNVSTLELGDSALYLCASSSGQGTDTQYFGPGTRLTVL.